Below, one T cell receptor beta chain is given with its context. Its antigen is still unknown. The data derive from a study of blood T cells in healthy people across ages. No fewer than 7 million PBMCs went into each sample. There are 17 residues in the CDR3. Trimming pared 3 bases from V and 5 bases from J, leaving 20 bases between. Germline loops: CDR1 LGHDT, CDR2 YNNKEL (reference sequence). Using a J-beta primer mix together with a sample-barcoded 5' primer, a second PCR was run for about 6 to 12 cycles. Each sample provided no less than 2.5 million CDR3-containing paired-end reads. A single record per CDR3 protein comes from TCRdb applying MiXCR to the 5' RACE reads. The sample includes 780,000 or so distinct CDR3 sequences, 53% seen only once; the top ten take under 50%. Whole-study results and caveats: Higher naive T cell percentage went strongly together with higher TCR beta diversity.

Specimen: blood. V and J are TRBV3-1 and TRBJ2-1; D may be TRBD1 or TRBD2 (6 bases each). The clonotype originates from a man older than 75 in good health. CDR3 sequence (DNA): TGTGCCAGCAGCCATCCCGGTGCGCTAGGGGGGAACAATGAGCAGTTCTTC. This encodes CASSHPGALGGNNEQFF.